The rows below give T cell receptor beta chains drawn from one sample of a study of blood T cells in healthy people across ages. TCRdb processed the 5' RACE reads anew with MiXCR; each CDR3 protein has one entry. The table has 700,000 to 850,000 distinct CDR3 sequences, about 34% seen once. Source material: blood. The receptors originated from a man aged 18 to 30 in good health. CDR3s include the opening cysteine and the closing phenylalanine or tryptophan. D genes are given only for firm matches. Size is omitted from some rows. Given values are once, few, many or a class for expanded clones.

cdr3_length: 19; clone_size: -; v_call: TRBV4-1; d_call: -; j_call: TRBJ1-3; cdr3_nt: TGCGCCAGCAGCCAAGATTGGGGGCGTTGGGTCCAGTCTGGAAACACCATATATTTT; cdr3_aa: CASSQDWGRWVQSGNTIYF
cdr3_length: 13; clone_size: few; v_call: TRBV13; d_call: -; j_call: TRBJ1-5; cdr3_nt: TGTGCCAGCAGCGCGGGGAGGTCTCGGCCCCAGCATTTT; cdr3_aa: CASSAGRSRPQHF
cdr3_length: 17; clone_size: -; v_call: TRBV10-3; d_call: -; j_call: TRBJ1-1; cdr3_nt: TGTGCCATCAGTGTGTACAAAGAGGGACATTGGGGGACTGAAGCTTTCTTT; cdr3_aa: CAISVYKEGHWGTEAFF
cdr3_length: 15; clone_size: many; v_call: TRBV12-3/TRBV12-4; d_call: -; j_call: TRBJ2-1; cdr3_nt: TGTGCCAGCAGCTTGGGGGGGGGCGCCTACAATGAGCAGTTCTTC; cdr3_aa: CASSLGGGAYNEQFF
cdr3_length: 15; clone_size: -; v_call: TRBV28; d_call: TRBD1; j_call: TRBJ1-1; cdr3_nt: TGTGCCAGCAGTTTGACGACAGGGCCGAACACTGAGGCTTTCTTT; cdr3_aa: CASSLTTGPNTEAFF
cdr3_length: 18; clone_size: -; v_call: TRBV7-8; d_call: TRBD1; j_call: TRBJ2-3; cdr3_nt: TGTGCCAGCAGCTACAGGGGGCTCCGTGCGTCTAGCACAGATACGCAGTATTTT; cdr3_aa: CASSYRGLRASSTDTQYF
cdr3_length: 14; clone_size: few; v_call: TRBV5-1; d_call: TRBD2; j_call: TRBJ2-5; cdr3_nt: TGCGCCAGCAGCTTCCTAGCGGGGGACAATGAGCAGTACTTC; cdr3_aa: CASSFLAGDNEQYF
cdr3_length: 13; clone_size: -; v_call: TRBV7-8; d_call: -; j_call: TRBJ1-1; cdr3_nt: TGTGCCAGCAGCGTACGAGGGGTCACTGAAGCTTTCTTT; cdr3_aa: CASSVRGVTEAFF
cdr3_length: 10; clone_size: -; v_call: TRBV20-1; d_call: -; j_call: TRBJ1-1; cdr3_nt: TGCAGTGCTGAGGACAGTGAAGCTTTCTTT; cdr3_aa: CSAEDSEAFF
cdr3_length: 13; clone_size: few; v_call: TRBV7-3; d_call: -; j_call: TRBJ1-1; cdr3_nt: TGTGCCAGCAGCTTAACATGGGGTACTGAAGCTTTCTTT; cdr3_aa: CASSLTWGTEAFF
cdr3_length: 20; clone_size: few; v_call: TRBV11-2; d_call: TRBD2; j_call: TRBJ2-3; cdr3_nt: TGTGCCAGCAAAGACAGTCCGGGACTAGCGGGGGGAGTACTCACAGATACGCAGTATTTT; cdr3_aa: CASKDSPGLAGGVLTDTQYF
cdr3_length: 16; clone_size: -; v_call: TRBV6-2/TRBV6-3; d_call: TRBD2; j_call: TRBJ2-1; cdr3_nt: TGTGCCAGCAGCCCGGTTGGGGGCGGGGGGATCTATGAGCAGTTCTTC; cdr3_aa: CASSPVGGGGIYEQFF
cdr3_length: 14; clone_size: many; v_call: TRBV7-9; d_call: -; j_call: TRBJ2-3; cdr3_nt: TGTGCCAGCAGCTTAGCGGCGATCACAGATACGCAGTATTTT; cdr3_aa: CASSLAAITDTQYF
cdr3_length: 13; clone_size: -; v_call: TRBV20-1; d_call: -; j_call: TRBJ1-5; cdr3_nt: TGCAGTGCTAGGGGATCTCCTTCTGAGCCCCAGCATTTT; cdr3_aa: CSARGSPSEPQHF
cdr3_length: 16; clone_size: many; v_call: TRBV20-1; d_call: TRBD2; j_call: TRBJ2-1; cdr3_nt: TGCAGTGCTAGAGATCGTCAACTAGCGAGGTACAATGAGCAGTTCTTC; cdr3_aa: CSARDRQLARYNEQFF
cdr3_length: 15; clone_size: few; v_call: TRBV20-1; d_call: TRBD1; j_call: TRBJ2-3; cdr3_nt: TGCAGTGCTAGAGATTTACAGGGGGTGGGAGATACGCAGTATTTT; cdr3_aa: CSARDLQGVGDTQYF
cdr3_length: 15; clone_size: -; v_call: TRBV12-3/TRBV12-4; d_call: -; j_call: TRBJ1-1; cdr3_nt: TGTGCCAGCAGTTTTTCGAGTAAAGTGAACACTGAAGCTTTCTTT; cdr3_aa: CASSFSSKVNTEAFF
cdr3_length: 16; clone_size: few; v_call: TRBV5-1; d_call: -; j_call: TRBJ2-3; cdr3_nt: TGCGCCAGCAGCTTGCACGGCAGACCTAGCACAGATACGCAGTATTTT; cdr3_aa: CASSLHGRPSTDTQYF
cdr3_length: 15; clone_size: -; v_call: TRBV7-7; d_call: -; j_call: TRBJ1-1; cdr3_nt: TGTGCCAGCAGTCTACCCCCGGGACAGAACACTGAAGCTTTCTTT; cdr3_aa: CASSLPPGQNTEAFF
cdr3_length: 16; clone_size: few; v_call: TRBV4-3; d_call: TRBD1; j_call: TRBJ2-2; cdr3_nt: TGCGCCAGCAGCCAAGATTGGGACAGAAACACCGGGGAGCTGTTTTTT; cdr3_aa: CASSQDWDRNTGELFF
cdr3_length: 13; clone_size: many; v_call: TRBV27; d_call: TRBD1; j_call: TRBJ1-2; cdr3_nt: TGTGCCAGCAGTGCGACAGGGGGCTATGGCTACACCTTC; cdr3_aa: CASSATGGYGYTF
cdr3_length: 15; clone_size: few; v_call: TRBV5-1; d_call: -; j_call: TRBJ1-1; cdr3_nt: TGCGCCAGAAGCTTGTCAAAGGAGCTGGTAACTGAAGCTTTCTTT; cdr3_aa: CARSLSKELVTEAFF
cdr3_length: 16; clone_size: many; v_call: TRBV12-3/TRBV12-4; d_call: -; j_call: TRBJ1-5; cdr3_nt: TGTGCCAGCAGTCCTCGTGGCCAGGGTGGCAATCAGCCCCAGCATTTT; cdr3_aa: CASSPRGQGGNQPQHF
cdr3_length: 17; clone_size: once; v_call: TRBV4-2; d_call: TRBD2; j_call: TRBJ2-7; cdr3_nt: TGTGCCAGCAGCCAAGCATTTAGCGGGGACTCCTACAATGAGCAGTACTTC; cdr3_aa: CASSQAFSGDSYNEQYF
cdr3_length: 15; clone_size: few; v_call: TRBV12-3/TRBV12-4; d_call: -; j_call: TRBJ1-5; cdr3_nt: TGTGCCAGCAGTTTAGGAGACTCCGGCAATCAGCCCCAGCATTTT; cdr3_aa: CASSLGDSGNQPQHF
cdr3_length: 16; clone_size: -; v_call: TRBV5-1; d_call: -; j_call: TRBJ2-2; cdr3_nt: TGCGCCAGCAGCCCAGGCGGCGGGGTGAATGCCGGGGAGCTGTTTTTT; cdr3_aa: CASSPGGGVNAGELFF
cdr3_length: 16; clone_size: -; v_call: TRBV6-2/TRBV6-3; d_call: TRBD2; j_call: TRBJ2-1; cdr3_nt: TGTGCCAGCTTTCTCTCGGGGGGATACCTTTACAATGAGCAGTTCTTC; cdr3_aa: CASFLSGGYLYNEQFF
cdr3_length: 12; clone_size: many; v_call: TRBV12-3/TRBV12-4; d_call: -; j_call: TRBJ2-1; cdr3_nt: TGTGCAGTCCGGGAATACGTCGATGAGCAGTTCTTC; cdr3_aa: CAVREYVDEQFF
cdr3_length: 15; clone_size: many; v_call: TRBV5-1; d_call: -; j_call: TRBJ2-7; cdr3_nt: TGCGCCAGCAGCCCCGGGGTCACCCAGGGGTACGAGCAGTACTTC; cdr3_aa: CASSPGVTQGYEQYF
cdr3_length: 16; clone_size: few; v_call: TRBV20-1; d_call: TRBD2; j_call: TRBJ2-3; cdr3_nt: TGCAGTGCTAGAGATCTGACTAGCGGGGCGGGAGATACGCAGTATTTT; cdr3_aa: CSARDLTSGAGDTQYF
cdr3_length: 16; clone_size: many; v_call: TRBV10-3; d_call: TRBD1; j_call: TRBJ1-4; cdr3_nt: TGTGCCAGTGGGGACAGGGACGGCGCGACTAATGAAAAACTGTTTTTT; cdr3_aa: CASGDRDGATNEKLFF
cdr3_length: 15; clone_size: -; v_call: TRBV20-1; d_call: TRBD2; j_call: TRBJ2-2; cdr3_nt: TGCAGTGCTGCCGCGGGGGGAGACGCGAGCGGGGAGCTGTTTTTT; cdr3_aa: CSAAAGGDASGELFF
cdr3_length: 16; clone_size: -; v_call: TRBV3-1; d_call: -; j_call: TRBJ1-3; cdr3_nt: TGTGCCAGCAGCCAAGATTACACCTCCTCTGGAAACACCATATATTTT; cdr3_aa: CASSQDYTSSGNTIYF
cdr3_length: 12; clone_size: -; v_call: TRBV20-1; d_call: -; j_call: TRBJ2-5; cdr3_nt: TGCAGTGCTAGTACCGATCTGGAGACCCAGTACTTC; cdr3_aa: CSASTDLETQYF
cdr3_length: 17; clone_size: many; v_call: TRBV12-3/TRBV12-4; d_call: TRBD1; j_call: TRBJ1-5; cdr3_nt: TGTGCCAGCAGTCTCACCAACGACAGGGGAATGGGTCAGCCCCAGCATTTT; cdr3_aa: CASSLTNDRGMGQPQHF
cdr3_length: 15; clone_size: -; v_call: TRBV24-1; d_call: -; j_call: TRBJ2-4; cdr3_nt: TGTGCCACCAGTGATCAACAGGGTGTGTTCGATGAGCAGTACTTC; cdr3_aa: CATSDQQGVFDEQYF
cdr3_length: 14; clone_size: -; v_call: TRBV12-3/TRBV12-4; d_call: TRBD1; j_call: TRBJ2-7; cdr3_nt: TGTGCCAGCAGTATGACAGGGGGACCCTACGAGCAGTACTTC; cdr3_aa: CASSMTGGPYEQYF
cdr3_length: 17; clone_size: -; v_call: TRBV4-3; d_call: TRBD1; j_call: TRBJ2-3; cdr3_nt: TGCGCCAGCAGCCAAGAACGGGACGACAAAGGGGGCGAAACGCAGAATTTT; cdr3_aa: CASSQERDDKGGETQNF
cdr3_length: 14; clone_size: -; v_call: TRBV5-6; d_call: -; j_call: TRBJ2-1; cdr3_nt: TGTGCCAGCAGCTTGAGTACAGGGCGGTATGAGCAGTTCTTC; cdr3_aa: CASSLSTGRYEQFF
cdr3_length: 16; clone_size: -; v_call: TRBV13; d_call: -; j_call: TRBJ2-7; cdr3_nt: TGTGCCAGCAGCCTTCGGGACACCACGTCCACCTACGAGCAGTACTTC; cdr3_aa: CASSLRDTTSTYEQYF
cdr3_length: 14; clone_size: -; v_call: TRBV20-1; d_call: TRBD2; j_call: TRBJ2-7; cdr3_nt: TGCAGTGCCCAACGGGCTAGCGGGGTCTACGAGCAGTACTTC; cdr3_aa: CSAQRASGVYEQYF
cdr3_length: 12; clone_size: many; v_call: TRBV5-1; d_call: -; j_call: TRBJ1-2; cdr3_nt: TGCGCCAGCAGCTCAGGGGAAGGAGGCTACACCTTC; cdr3_aa: CASSSGEGGYTF
cdr3_length: 14; clone_size: -; v_call: TRBV7-9; d_call: TRBD1; j_call: TRBJ1-2; cdr3_nt: TGTGCCAGCAGCTTCGGACAGGGGGCCGGCGGCTACACCTTC; cdr3_aa: CASSFGQGAGGYTF
cdr3_length: 15; clone_size: -; v_call: TRBV28; d_call: -; j_call: TRBJ2-7; cdr3_nt: TGTGCCAGCAGTCTATCTGGCGGAGGGGCGGGGGAGCAGTACTTC; cdr3_aa: CASSLSGGGAGEQYF
cdr3_length: 15; clone_size: -; v_call: TRBV5-1; d_call: TRBD2; j_call: TRBJ2-1; cdr3_nt: TGCGCCAGCAGCCCCCCTAGCGGGGGGGCGGATGAGCAGTTCTTC; cdr3_aa: CASSPPSGGADEQFF
cdr3_length: 18; clone_size: few; v_call: TRBV2; d_call: -; j_call: TRBJ2-3; cdr3_nt: TGTGCCAGCAGTGTCCCGCCTGGGGCCAGCCCCCACACAGATACGCAGTATTTT; cdr3_aa: CASSVPPGASPHTDTQYF
cdr3_length: 14; clone_size: -; v_call: TRBV12-3/TRBV12-4; d_call: -; j_call: TRBJ1-5; cdr3_nt: TGTGCCAGCAGTGTAGGGCCGAGTTATCAGCCCCAGCATTTT; cdr3_aa: CASSVGPSYQPQHF
cdr3_length: 16; clone_size: -; v_call: TRBV6-5; d_call: -; j_call: TRBJ2-7; cdr3_nt: TGTGCCAGCAGTTCTCTCCTCGGGGGGCCAAACAATGAGCAGTACTTC; cdr3_aa: CASSSLLGGPNNEQYF
cdr3_length: 14; clone_size: -; v_call: TRBV29-1; d_call: -; j_call: TRBJ2-7; cdr3_nt: TGCAGCGTTGGTGTCGGGGACGGGAACTACGAGCAGTACTTC; cdr3_aa: CSVGVGDGNYEQYF
cdr3_length: 16; clone_size: -; v_call: TRBV5-1; d_call: -; j_call: TRBJ1-5; cdr3_nt: TGCGCCAGCAGCCTGGGACACGGGGATGGCAATCAGCCCCAGCATTTT; cdr3_aa: CASSLGHGDGNQPQHF
cdr3_length: 17; clone_size: few; v_call: TRBV6-2/TRBV6-3; d_call: TRBD2; j_call: TRBJ2-3; cdr3_nt: TGTGCCAGCAGTTACTCGATGTCCAGCGGGGACCCAGATACGCAGTATTTT; cdr3_aa: CASSYSMSSGDPDTQYF
cdr3_length: 16; clone_size: -; v_call: TRBV7-3; d_call: TRBD2; j_call: TRBJ2-3; cdr3_nt: TGTGCCAGCAGCTTAAATGGAGGGAGGGTCACAGATACGCAGTATTTT; cdr3_aa: CASSLNGGRVTDTQYF